Below, 26 T cell receptor beta chains from the same sample are listed, as sequenced in a study of blood T cell repertoires in COVID-19. Sequencing was performed with immunoSEQ multiplex PCR; in TCRdb, only in-frame clones are kept and a portion is missing. The profile shows fewer than 300,000 clones, roughly 83% of them singletons. Specimen: peripheral blood. The receptor source for this set is a human donor with COVID-19, enrolled during active disease. The donor label of this sample is uncertain.

This clone was recorded at least ten times. This rearrangement joins TRBV6-5 to TRBJ1-1; D unclear. Germline CDR1 reads MNHEY; CDR2 reads SVGAGI. Trimming cost V 6 bases and J 1 base, with 6 bases left between them. This CDR3 region has 12 residues. The CDR3 bases are TGTGCCAGCAGCCGGGGGAACACTGAAGCTTTCTTT. Translation gives CASSRGNTEAFF.

This chain uses TRBV28 with TRBJ2-1, with 10 nucleotides matching TRBD2. From germline, CDR1 is MDHEN and CDR2 SYDVKM. The CDR3 runs to 17 residues. V shed 1 base and J 7 bases; nucleotides not matched to a gene: 10. CDR3 amino acids: CASSLSGLAGEKNEQFF. The CDR3 region has the DNA TGTGCCAGCAGTTTATCCGGTCTAGCGGGAGAAAAGAATGAGCAGTTCTTC.

The chain is built from TRBV28 and TRBJ2-5, with D possibly matching TRBD2 (7 bases). The CDR3 is 14 residues long. V dropped 2 bases and J dropped 4 bases, with 11 bases sitting between them. Germline lookup yields CDR1 MDHEN and CDR2 SYDVKM. The DNA of the CDR3 is TGTGCCAGCAGTTTAGGGGGGGCGCGAGAGACCCAGTACTTC. Amino acid sequence: CASSLGGARETQYF.

On this clone: Other DNA sequences of this sample code for an identical CDR3. The J gene is TRBJ1-2, the V gene TRBV9; 7 nucleotides align to TRBD1. The CDR3 is 15 residues long. Germline loops: CDR1 SGDLS, CDR2 YYNGEE. V gave up 3 bases and J gave up 2 bases; unmatched junction bases: 7. CDR3 protein: CASSATLQGNYGYTF. The DNA for the CDR3 is TGTGCCAGCAGCGCCACCTTACAGGGGAACTATGGCTACACCTTC. Looking up the rest from reference TRBV9 and TRBJ1-2 gives the full variable domain: DSGVTQTPKHLITATGQRVTLRCSPRSGDLSVYWYQQSLDQGLQFLIQYYNGEERAKGNILERFSAQQFPDLHSELNLSSLELGDSALYFCASSATLQGNYGYTFGSGTRLTVV.

This clone occurred once. The V gene is TRBV19, the J gene TRBJ1-5; tentatively, D is TRBD1 (6 bases). The CDR3 has 15 residues. Trimming took 5 bases from V and 0 from J, leaving 11 bases between them. In germline, CDR1 is LNHDA, CDR2 SQIVND (reference sequence). For the CDR3, the DNA is TGTGCCAGTAGTCCGGACAGCGGTAGCAATCAGCCCCAGCATTTT. Translating it yields CASSPDSGSNQPQHF.

The chain has TRBV10-3 and TRBJ2-2; the D gene is possibly TRBD1 (6 bases). CDR3 size: 16 residues. Germline-derived CDR1 and CDR2 are ENHRY and SYGVKD. V lost 6 bases, J lost 1 base, and 15 bases lay in between. CDR3 coding DNA: TGTGCCATCAGCAGGGGCGCCAATCTGAACACCGGGGAGCTGTTTTTT. This sequence encodes CAISRGANLNTGELFF.

This chain joins TRBV7-6 and TRBJ2-7; 12 bases are shared with TRBD1. The trim removed 1 base at V and 3 bases at J, leaving 4 bases unmatched. The CDR3 is 16 amino acids. Per the germline V gene, CDR1 is SGHVS and CDR2 is FNYEAQ. The CDR3: CASSLGGQGAGYEQYF. Here the CDR3 DNA reads TGTGCCAGCAGCTTAGGGGGACAGGGGGCGGGCTACGAGCAGTACTTC.

The rearrangement links TRBV28 to TRBJ1-2; D is possibly TRBD1 (5 bases). V gave up 3 bases and J gave up 2 bases, with 10 bases separating them. The CDR3 extends over 14 amino acids. Germline-derived CDR1 and CDR2 are MDHEN and SYDVKM. CDR3 in DNA: TGTGCCAGCAGTTTGACGGGGGGGAACTATGGCTACACCTTC. Protein: CASSLTGGNYGYTF.

This sequence joins TRBV7-8 and TRBJ2-7; 8 bases fit TRBD1. The CDR3 spans 14 residues. The germline V gene has CDR1 SGHVS and CDR2 FQNEAQ. J gave up 2 bases and V 5 bases, and 5 bases lay outside the gene matches. CDR3 protein: CASSPTQGAYEQYF. The CDR3 nucleotides read TGTGCCAGCAGCCCGACACAGGGGGCCTACGAGCAGTACTTC.

The chain recombines TRBV10-3 with TRBJ2-3, with D perhaps matching TRBD1 (6 bases). Germline lookup yields CDR1 ENHRY and CDR2 SYGVKD. This CDR3 comprises 15 residues. V was trimmed by 3 bases and J by 2 bases, leaving 12 bases between them. This chain's CDR3 is CAISEGTSDTDTQYF. The CDR3 coding sequence is TGTGCCATCAGTGAAGGGACATCGGACACAGATACGCAGTATTTT.

A remark on this clone: One end of the junction does not line up with germline, which may come from a read error. DNA for the CDR3: TGTGCCAGCAGCGTAACTCCGGGGACAGTCGATGGCTACACCTTC. Protein: CASSVTPGTVDGYTF. The gene calls are TRBV7-3 and TRBJ1-2, with 7 positions matching TRBD1. Germline assignment: CDR1 SGHTA and CDR2 FQGTGA. The CDR3 consists of 15 residues. The full variable domain, its missing parts supplied by reference TRBV7-3 and TRBJ1-2, is GAGVSQTPSNKVTEKGKYVELRCDPISGHTALYWYRQSLGQGPEFLIYFQGTGAADDSGLPNDRFFAVRPEGSVSTLKIQRTERGDSAVYLCASSVTPGTVDGYTFGSGTRLTVV.

The chain uses TRBV7-2 and TRBJ2-2; D possibly corresponds to TRBD2 (6 bases). From germline, CDR1 is SGHTA and CDR2 FQGNSA. This CDR3 is 16 amino acids long. The V end lost 3 bases, the J end lost 6 bases, and 17 bases lay between the germline ends. The CDR3 DNA sequence: TGTGCCAGCAGCTTGAATCGGGGGAATGGGGCCGGGGAGCTGTTTTTT. Protein: CASSLNRGNGAGELFF. Together with reference TRBV7-2 and TRBJ2-2, the CDR3 gives the full variable domain: GAGVSQSPSNKVTEKGKDVELRCDPISGHTALYWYRQSLGQGLEFLIYFQGNSAPDKSGLPSDRFSAERTGGSVSTLTIQRTQQEDSAVYLCASSLNRGNGAGELFFGEGSRLTVL.

V usage is TRBV28 and J usage is TRBJ2-7, with 7 nucleotides matching TRBD2. After removal of 5 bases from V and 3 bases from J, the junction contained 7 bases not matched to a gene. CDR1 and CDR2 from the germline V gene are MDHEN and SYDVKM. CDR3 length: 14 amino acids. The CDR3 coding sequence is TGTGCCAGCAGTCCGACGAGCGGGGTCTACGAGCAGTACTTC. Translating it yields CASSPTSGVYEQYF.

The CDR3 spells CASSLLPRRMIKLDHNEQFF. The CDR3 DNA reads TGTGCCAGCAGTCTCCTACCGAGGAGAATGATAAAGCTTGACCACAATGAGCAGTTCTTC. The J gene is TRBJ2-1, the V gene TRBV6-6; D not resolved. The V gene's germline CDR1 is MNHNY and CDR2 SVGAGI (reference sequence). There are 20 residues in the CDR3. The germline V and J ends were trimmed by 5 bases and 5 bases, with 31 bases remaining between them.

The chain is built from TRBV7-8 and TRBJ1-5; 8 bases map to TRBD1. The CDR3 runs to 17 residues. Unmatched junction bases numbered 9, after V lost 5 bases and J lost 0 bases. Germline V gives CDR1 SGHVS, CDR2 FQNEAQ. The CDR3 protein is CASSPDRGQYSNQPQHF. In nucleotides, the CDR3 is TGTGCCAGCAGCCCCGACAGGGGCCAATATAGCAATCAGCCCCAGCATTTT.

The genes are TRBV5-1 and TRBJ2-2; TRBD2 agrees at 7 bases. Germline values: CDR1 SGHRS, CDR2 YFSETQ. V trimming: 4 bases; J trimming: 1 base; junction bases outside the gene matches: 7. The CDR3 loop spans 16 amino acids. The CDR3: CASSPLLAVNTGELFF. CDR3 DNA: TGCGCCAGCAGCCCCCTCCTAGCGGTGAACACCGGGGAGCTGTTTTTT.

This chain joins TRBV18 and TRBJ2-7; maybe TRBD2 (6 bases). CDR3 length equals 13 residues. Germline assignment: CDR1 KGHSH and CDR2 LQKENI. Trimming stripped 3 bases from V and 6 bases from J, with 12 bases between. This chain's CDR3 is CASSPSVEGEQYF. The CDR3 DNA follows: TGTGCCAGCTCACCGAGTGTGGAGGGCGAGCAGTACTTC.

J is TRBJ2-1 and V is TRBV3-1 (or the pseudogene TRBV3-2), with a tentative D call TRBD1 (5 bases). CDR3 length: 18 amino acids. V was shortened by 8 bases and J by 4 bases, with 27 bases between the two germline ends. The germline V gene has CDR1 LGHDT and CDR2 YNNKEL (reference sequence). The CDR3 DNA is TGTGCCAGCCCCCAAACCAAGGCAGGGCACACAAAGTACAATGAGCAGTTCTTC. It codes for CASPQTKAGHTKYNEQFF.

This clone was seen once. The J gene is TRBJ2-2, the V gene TRBV5-4; weak D call: TRBD2 (6 bases). CDR1 SGHNT and CDR2 YYREEE come from the germline V gene (reference sequence). Trimming left V 4 bases short and J 6 bases short, with 16 bases between. The CDR3 is 15 residues long. The CDR3 DNA reads TGTGCCAGCAGCCCCGCTAGCGACGGCGCCGGGGAGCTGTTTTTT. Translated: CASSPASDGAGELFF.

The gene calls are TRBV7-2 and TRBJ2-1; 8 bases are a match to TRBD2. After removal of 1 base from V and 7 bases from J, the junction contained 15 bases not matched to a gene. This CDR3 has 18 amino acids. Per germline, CDR1 SGHTA and CDR2 FQGNSA. The CDR3 region has the DNA TGTGCCAGCAGCTTAGACGTTTTTGCGGGGGGAACTGGAAATGAGCAGTTCTTC. As protein: CASSLDVFAGGTGNEQFF.

This clone occurred a few times. The V and J genes are TRBV5-1 and TRBJ2-7, with D unresolved. Germline CDR1 SGHRS, CDR2 YFSETQ. Deletions cut 0 bases from V and 1 base from J, with 8 bases between. This CDR3 comprises 14 residues. CDR3 nucleotides: TGCGCCAGCAGCTTGGACAGTTATTCCTACGAGCAGTACTTC. Translated: CASSLDSYSYEQYF.

This clone has just a few counts. The gene calls are TRBV18 and TRBJ1-2, with D uncertain. This CDR3 comprises 15 residues. CDR1 is KGHSH, CDR2 LQKENI, per germline. V was trimmed by 2 bases and J by 5 bases, leaving 15 bases between them. CDR3 bases: TGTGCCAGCTCACCAGAACAGAACGCGATTTATGGCTACACCTTC. It translates to CASSPEQNAIYGYTF.

CDR3 amino acids: CASSSPGGRGREQYF. CDR3 DNA: TGCGCCAGCAGCTCACCCGGCGGCAGGGGTCGCGAGCAGTACTTC. This chain uses TRBV5-1 with TRBJ2-7, with D perhaps matching TRBD1 (6 bases). Germline assignment: CDR1 SGHRS and CDR2 YFSETQ. The ends were cut back, 3 bases at V and 6 bases at J, with 19 bases in the middle. This CDR3 is 15 amino acids long.

About this clone itself: Within the sample, other DNA sequences also encode this same CDR3. The CDR3 protein is CASSLTENTEAFF. The CDR3 DNA is TGTGCCAGCAGCCTCACAGAGAACACTGAAGCTTTCTTT. The chain joins TRBV7-2 to TRBJ1-1; D call uncertain. This CDR3 is built from 13 residues. Germline V gives CDR1 SGHTA, CDR2 FQGNSA. V was clipped by 5 bases and J by 1 base, with 8 bases between them.

The chain carries TRBV28 and TRBJ2-1; TRBD2 matches at 11 bases. The CDR3 extends over 15 amino acids. The germline gives CDR1 MDHEN, CDR2 SYDVKM. Germline trimming cut 6 bases from V and 6 bases from J; bases unmatched to any gene: 7. The CDR3, as DNA: TGTGCCAGCAGCCAAACTAGCGGGGGATCCAATGAGCAGTTCTTC. Translating it yields CASSQTSGGSNEQFF.

To note about this clone: Other DNA sequences from this sample encode an identical CDR3 as well. The rearrangement uses TRBV7-3 and TRBJ1-1, with TRBD1 matching over 10 bases. This CDR3 spans 14 amino acids. Germline lookup yields CDR1 SGHTA and CDR2 FQGTGA. V lost 5 bases and J lost 4; bases outside the gene matches: 4. Written as DNA, the CDR3 is TGTGCCAGCAGCCCGACAGGGGGCGGCACTGAAGCTTTCTTT. Protein product: CASSPTGGGTEAFF.